Listed below are T cell receptor beta chains from one sample, sequenced in a study of OX40 agonist ivuxolimab in advanced cancers. This table comes from immunoSEQ multiplex PCR, and its TCRdb copy is limited to in-frame clones, with some not included. The sample contains about 60,000 clones, approximately 89% of which appear only once. Sequencing used CD4+ or CD8+ T cells sorted from blood, obtained in a trial of the OX40 agonist ivuxolimab. The receptor set was obtained from an adult with an advanced solid tumor such as melanoma, head and neck, liver or kidney cancer. CDR3s include the opening cysteine and the closing phenylalanine or tryptophan. A D gene is named only where the DNA matches it firmly. Some rows mark clone size as missing; the rest say once, few, many or name a class of expanded clone.

>-|TRBV10-2|-|TRBJ2-2
CASSVSLAGELFF
TGCGCCAGCAGCGTTAGCCTGGCCGGGGAGCTGTTTTTT
>-|TRBV7-2|-|TRBJ1-2
CASSLASTVANYGYTF
TGTGCCAGCAGCTTAGCGTCGACAGTCGCTAACTATGGCTACACCTTC
>-|TRBV29-1|-|TRBJ1-4
CSVYHSGEKLFF
TGCAGCGTATACCACTCCGGTGAAAAACTGTTTTTT
>TRBD2|TRBV5-1|-|TRBJ2-7
CASRGLAGSPGEQYF
TGCGCCAGTAGGGGACTAGCGGGTTCCCCGGGGGAGCAGTACTTC
>-|TRBV29-1|-|TRBJ2-3
CSVANARESTDTQYF
TGCAGCGTAGCTAACGCTCGAGAGAGCACAGATACGCAGTATTTT
>-|TRBV11-1|-|TRBJ2-7
CASSLRGNEQYF
TGTGCCAGCAGCTTACGCGGCAACGAGCAGTACTTC
>-|TRBV18|-|TRBJ2-7
CASSVKTREQYF
TGTGCCAGCTCCGTTAAAACTCGCGAGCAGTACTTC
>-|TRBV5-4|-|TRBJ2-3
CASSLDADTQYF
TGTGCCAGCAGCTTGGATGCAGATACGCAGTATTTT
>-|TRBV4-1|-|TRBJ1-2
CASSQEGGTPTMGYTF
TGCGCCAGCAGCCAAGAAGGGGGGACCCCAACTATGGGCTACACCTTC
>-|TRBV5-3|once|TRBJ2-7
CARRAAGPYEQYF
TGTGCCAGAAGAGCGGCAGGTCCCTACGAGCAGTACTTC
>TRBD1|TRBV5-1|-|TRBJ2-5
CATRETGKGETQYF
TGCGCCACCCGAGAGACAGGGAAGGGGGAGACCCAGTACTTC
>TRBD1|TRBV2|-|TRBJ1-4
CASRPTGGSNEKLFF
TGTGCCAGCAGGCCCACAGGGGGCTCTAATGAAAAACTGTTTTTT
>-|TRBV28|few|TRBJ1-2
CASSSPRTHREGYTF
TGTGCCAGCAGTTCCCCAAGAACCCACAGGGAGGGCTACACCTTC
>-|TRBV6-5|-|TRBJ1-6
CASSFTSYNSPLHF
TGTGCCAGCAGTTTTACCTCCTATAATTCACCCCTCCACTTT
>-|TRBV5-1|few|TRBJ2-5
CASSLLETQYF
TGCGCCAGCAGCTTACTAGAGACCCAGTACTTC
>-|TRBV7-2|-|TRBJ1-5
CASSSQDNQPQHF
TGTGCCAGCAGCTCCCAGGATAATCAGCCCCAGCATTTT
>TRBD1|TRBV5-4|-|TRBJ1-2
CASSQGQGAYF
TGTGCCAGCAGCCAGGGACAGGGGGCCTACTTC
>-|TRBV9|-|TRBJ2-4
CASSVDSGGIQYF
TGTGCCAGCAGCGTAGATTCCGGGGGCATTCAGTACTTC
>-|TRBV10-3|few|TRBJ2-1
CAISDPRSFNEQFF
TGTGCCATCAGTGACCCTAGGTCATTCAATGAGCAGTTCTTC
>-|TRBV5-1|-|TRBJ1-1
CASGILGNTEAFF
TGCGCCAGCGGGATTTTAGGTAACACTGAAGCTTTCTTT
>-|TRBV2|-|TRBJ2-7
CASSGQYYEQYF
TGTGCCAGCAGTGGACAGTACTACGAGCAGTACTTC
>-|TRBV19|-|TRBJ2-3
CASARWGSGGSTSTDTQYF
TGTGCCAGCGCAAGATGGGGTAGCGGAGGATCTACCTCCACAGATACGCAGTATTTT
>-|TRBV20-1|-|TRBJ2-5
CSASKETQYF
TGCAGTGCAAGTAAAGAGACCCAGTACTTC
>-|TRBV19|once|TRBJ2-5
CASRLTGNETQYF
TGTGCCAGTAGACTCACAGGGAATGAGACCCAGTACTTC
>TRBD1|TRBV30|-|TRBJ2-1
CAWSRTGGTYNEQFF
TGTGCCTGGAGTAGAACAGGGGGTACCTACAATGAGCAGTTCTTC
>TRBD1|TRBV28|-|TRBJ1-4
CASSSITGTGEGKLFF
TGTGCCAGCAGTTCTATTACCGGGACAGGGGAGGGAAAACTGTTTTTT
>-|TRBV28|-|TRBJ1-2
CASSLSGTQNGYTF
TGTGCCAGCAGTTTATCCGGGACGCAAAATGGCTACACCTTC
>-|TRBV7-9|-|TRBJ1-2
CASTMGRDYGYTF
TGTGCCAGCACCATGGGGAGAGACTATGGCTACACCTTC
>-|TRBV14|-|TRBJ2-1
CASSQDIRSGWGNEQFF
TGTGCCAGCAGCCAAGATATAAGGAGCGGCTGGGGCAATGAGCAGTTCTTC
>-|TRBV5-1|-|TRBJ2-2
CASNLGTGSLSTGELFF
TGCGCCAGCAATTTGGGGACGGGGAGCCTGAGCACCGGGGAGCTGTTTTTT
>TRBD1|TRBV14|-|TRBJ2-4
CASSLRQGLAKNIQYF
TGTGCCAGCAGCCTACGACAGGGGTTAGCCAAAAACATTCAGTACTTC
>-|TRBV28|once|TRBJ1-5
CASSLLRGQTLSNQPQHF
TGTGCCAGCAGTTTATTGCGCGGGCAGACACTTAGCAATCAGCCCCAGCATTTT
>TRBD1|TRBV30|once|TRBJ1-2
CAWRKTGQQNYGYTF
TGTGCCTGGAGGAAGACAGGGCAGCAGAACTATGGCTACACCTTC
>TRBD2|TRBV27|-|TRBJ2-3
CASRTVREGDTQYF
TGTGCCAGCAGGACGGTGAGGGAGGGAGATACGCAGTATTTT
>-|TRBV2|-|TRBJ2-1
CASSSRHSTSGEQFF
TGTGCCAGCTCTTCGAGGCACTCGACGTCTGGTGAGCAGTTCTTC
>TRBD1|TRBV10-2|-|TRBJ1-5
CASSPLDRDQPQHF
TGCGCCAGCAGCCCCTTGGACAGGGATCAGCCCCAGCATTTT
>-|TRBV18|-|TRBJ2-5
CASSPGLGETQYF
TGTGCCAGCTCACCCGGACTGGGGGAGACCCAGTACTTC
>-|TRBV7-6|once|TRBJ2-7
CASSLGERYEQYF
TGTGCCAGCAGCTTGGGGGAAAGGTACGAGCAGTACTTC
>TRBD2|TRBV18|-|TRBJ2-1
CASSPSAGDQLWQFF
TGTGCCAGCTCACCATCAGCGGGAGATCAGTTGTGGCAGTTCTTC
>-|TRBV28|-|TRBJ2-7
CASSPEVYEQYF
TGTGCCAGCAGCCCGGAGGTTTACGAGCAGTACTTC
>TRBD1|TRBV28|once|TRBJ1-1
CASSSTGTGAAEAFF
TGTGCCAGCAGTAGCACCGGGACAGGGGCCGCTGAAGCTTTCTTT
>-|TRBV25-1|-|TRBJ1-5
CASSGTFENQPQHF
TGTGCCAGCAGTGGCACATTCGAGAATCAGCCCCAGCATTTT
>-|TRBV7-3|-|TRBJ2-5
CASSFGAGGTQYF
TGTGCCAGCAGCTTCGGGGCCGGGGGGACCCAGTACTTC
>-|TRBV2|-|TRBJ2-5
CASNPRIPETQYF
TGTGCCAGCAATCCCCGGATTCCAGAGACCCAGTACTTC
>TRBD2|TRBV7-9|-|TRBJ2-7
CASSSRDSRLAGAYEQYF
TGTGCCAGCAGTTCCCGGGACAGCCGACTAGCGGGGGCCTACGAGCAGTACTTC